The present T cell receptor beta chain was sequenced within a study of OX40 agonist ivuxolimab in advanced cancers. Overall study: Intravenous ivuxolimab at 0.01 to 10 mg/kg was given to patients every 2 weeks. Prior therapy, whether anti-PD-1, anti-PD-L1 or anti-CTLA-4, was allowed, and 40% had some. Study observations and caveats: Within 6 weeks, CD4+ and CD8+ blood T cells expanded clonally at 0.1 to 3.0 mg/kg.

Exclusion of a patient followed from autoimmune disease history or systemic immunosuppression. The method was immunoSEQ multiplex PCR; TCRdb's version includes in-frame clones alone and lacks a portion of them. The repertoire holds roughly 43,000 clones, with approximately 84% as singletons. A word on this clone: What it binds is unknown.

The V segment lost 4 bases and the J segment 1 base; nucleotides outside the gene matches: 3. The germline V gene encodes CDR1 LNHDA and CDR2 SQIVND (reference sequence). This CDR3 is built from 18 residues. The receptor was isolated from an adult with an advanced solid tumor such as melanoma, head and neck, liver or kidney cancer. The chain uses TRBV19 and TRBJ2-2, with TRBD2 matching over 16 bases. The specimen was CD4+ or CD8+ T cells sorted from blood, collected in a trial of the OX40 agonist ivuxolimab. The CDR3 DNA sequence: TGTGCCAGTAGTACGGGACTAGCGGGAGGGGGGAACACCGGGGAGCTGTTTTTT. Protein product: CASSTGLAGGGNTGELFF.